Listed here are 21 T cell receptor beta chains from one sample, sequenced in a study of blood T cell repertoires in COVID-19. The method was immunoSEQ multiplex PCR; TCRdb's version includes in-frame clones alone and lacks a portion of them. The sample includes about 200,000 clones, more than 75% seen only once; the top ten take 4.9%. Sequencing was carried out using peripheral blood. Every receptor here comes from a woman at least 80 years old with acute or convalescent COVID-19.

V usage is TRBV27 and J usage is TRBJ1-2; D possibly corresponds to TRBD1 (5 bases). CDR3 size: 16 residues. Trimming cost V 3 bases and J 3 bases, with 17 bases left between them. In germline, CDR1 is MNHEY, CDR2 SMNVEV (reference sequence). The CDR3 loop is CASSFKYAGQDYGYTF. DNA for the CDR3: TGTGCCAGCAGTTTTAAATACGCGGGGCAGGACTATGGCTACACCTTC.

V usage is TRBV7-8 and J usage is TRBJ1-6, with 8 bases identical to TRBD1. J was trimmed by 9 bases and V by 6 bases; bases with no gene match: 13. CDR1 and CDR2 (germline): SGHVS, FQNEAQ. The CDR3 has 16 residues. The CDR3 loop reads CASRQSRGRVGSPLHF. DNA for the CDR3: TGTGCCAGCAGACAAAGCAGGGGGCGGGTTGGTTCACCCCTCCACTTT.

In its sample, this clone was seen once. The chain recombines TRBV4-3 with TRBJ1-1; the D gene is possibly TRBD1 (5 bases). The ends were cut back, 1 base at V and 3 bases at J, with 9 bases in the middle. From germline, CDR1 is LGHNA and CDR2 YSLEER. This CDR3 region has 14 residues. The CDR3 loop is CASSQGGGDTEAFF. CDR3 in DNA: TGCGCCAGCAGCCAAGGGGGGGGAGACACTGAAGCTTTCTTT.

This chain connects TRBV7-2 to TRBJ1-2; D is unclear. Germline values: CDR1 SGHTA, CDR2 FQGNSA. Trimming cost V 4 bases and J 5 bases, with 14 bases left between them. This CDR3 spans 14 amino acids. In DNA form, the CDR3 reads TGTGCCAGCAGCTCGGGATCTATAGATTATGGCTACACCTTC. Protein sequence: CASSSGSIDYGYTF.

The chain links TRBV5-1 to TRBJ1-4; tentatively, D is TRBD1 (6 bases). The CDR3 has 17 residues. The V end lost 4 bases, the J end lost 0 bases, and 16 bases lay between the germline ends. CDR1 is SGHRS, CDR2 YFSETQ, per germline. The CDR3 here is CASSLQRGGSTNEKLFF. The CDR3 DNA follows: TGCGCCAGCAGCCTCCAGAGGGGGGGATCAACTAATGAAAAACTGTTTTTT.

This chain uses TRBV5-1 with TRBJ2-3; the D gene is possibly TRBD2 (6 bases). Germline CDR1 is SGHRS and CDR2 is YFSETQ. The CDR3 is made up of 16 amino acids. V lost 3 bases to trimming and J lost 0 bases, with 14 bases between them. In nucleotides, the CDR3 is TGCGCCAGCAGCTCCCTCCCGGGGGTAAGCACAGATACGCAGTATTTT. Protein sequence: CASSSLPGVSTDTQYF.

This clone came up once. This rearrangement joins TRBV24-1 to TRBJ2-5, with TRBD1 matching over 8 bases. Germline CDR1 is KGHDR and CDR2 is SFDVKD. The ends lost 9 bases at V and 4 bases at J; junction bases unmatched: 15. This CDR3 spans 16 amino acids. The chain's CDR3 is CATPLRTGRGRETQYF. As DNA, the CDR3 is TGTGCCACCCCTCTTAGGACAGGGCGAGGGCGAGAGACCCAGTACTTC.

The CDR3 nucleotides read TGTGCCAGCAGTGAGCGCTCTCTTAAGGGGGAGACCCAGTACTTC. Translation gives CASSERSLKGETQYF. V and J are TRBV27 and TRBJ2-5; tentative D call: TRBD1 (5 bases). Germline values: CDR1 MNHEY, CDR2 SMNVEV (reference sequence). The CDR3 loop spans 15 amino acids. V gave up 5 bases and J gave up 5 bases, with 18 bases separating them.

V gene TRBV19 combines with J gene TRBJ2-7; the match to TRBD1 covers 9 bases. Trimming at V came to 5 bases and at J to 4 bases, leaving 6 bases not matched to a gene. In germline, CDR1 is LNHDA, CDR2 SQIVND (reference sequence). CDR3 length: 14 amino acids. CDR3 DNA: TGTGCCAGTAGTCGACGGGACAGGGAATACGAGCAGTACTTC. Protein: CASSRRDREYEQYF.

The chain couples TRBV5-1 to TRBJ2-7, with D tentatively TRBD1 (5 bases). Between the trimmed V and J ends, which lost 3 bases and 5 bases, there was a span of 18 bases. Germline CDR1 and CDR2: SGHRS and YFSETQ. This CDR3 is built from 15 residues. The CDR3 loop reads CASSSQGFRFDEQYF. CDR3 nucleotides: TGCGCCAGCAGCTCGCAGGGTTTCCGATTCGACGAGCAGTACTTC.

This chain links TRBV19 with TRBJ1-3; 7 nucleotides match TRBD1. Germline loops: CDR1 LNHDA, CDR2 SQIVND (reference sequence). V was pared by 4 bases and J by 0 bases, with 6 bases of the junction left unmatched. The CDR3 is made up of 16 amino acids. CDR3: CASSTLDRISGNTIYF. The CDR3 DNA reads TGTGCCAGTAGTACCTTGGACAGGATCTCTGGAAACACCATATATTTT.

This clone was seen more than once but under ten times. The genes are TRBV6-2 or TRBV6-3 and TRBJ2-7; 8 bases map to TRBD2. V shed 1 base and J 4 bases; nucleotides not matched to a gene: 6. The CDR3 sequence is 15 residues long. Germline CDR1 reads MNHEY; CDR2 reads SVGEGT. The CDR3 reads CASSYWAGGTYEQYF. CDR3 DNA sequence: TGTGCCAGCAGTTACTGGGCGGGAGGCACGTACGAGCAGTACTTC.

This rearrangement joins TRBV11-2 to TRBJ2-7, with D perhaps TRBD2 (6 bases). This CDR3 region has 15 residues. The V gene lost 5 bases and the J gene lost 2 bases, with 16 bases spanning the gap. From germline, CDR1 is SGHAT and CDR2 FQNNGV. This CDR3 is CASSPGEGLTYEQYF. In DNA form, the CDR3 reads TGTGCCAGCAGCCCAGGCGAGGGACTGACCTACGAGCAGTACTTC.

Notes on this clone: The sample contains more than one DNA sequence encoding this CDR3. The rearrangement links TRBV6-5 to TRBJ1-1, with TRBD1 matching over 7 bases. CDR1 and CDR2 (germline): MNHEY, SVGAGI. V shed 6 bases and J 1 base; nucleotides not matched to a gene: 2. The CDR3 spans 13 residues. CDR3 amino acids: CASRGQPNTEAFF. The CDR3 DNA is TGTGCCAGCAGGGGACAGCCGAACACTGAAGCTTTCTTT.

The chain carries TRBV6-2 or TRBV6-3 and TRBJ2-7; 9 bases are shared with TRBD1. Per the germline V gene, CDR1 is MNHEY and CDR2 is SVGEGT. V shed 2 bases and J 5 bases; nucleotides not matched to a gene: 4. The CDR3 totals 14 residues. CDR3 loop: CASSYRTGVDEQYF. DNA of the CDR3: TGTGCCAGCAGTTACCGGACAGGGGTGGACGAGCAGTACTTC.

The CDR3, as DNA: TGTGCCAGCAGCTTAACAGAAACCTCTCCGAATTCACCCCTCCACTTT. Translated: CASSLTETSPNSPLHF. The chain is built from TRBV7-9 and TRBJ1-6, with D unresolved. V shed 2 bases and J shed 7 bases, with 15 bases lying between them. CDR3 length equals 16 residues. Germline CDR1 and CDR2: SEHNR and FQNEAQ (reference sequence).

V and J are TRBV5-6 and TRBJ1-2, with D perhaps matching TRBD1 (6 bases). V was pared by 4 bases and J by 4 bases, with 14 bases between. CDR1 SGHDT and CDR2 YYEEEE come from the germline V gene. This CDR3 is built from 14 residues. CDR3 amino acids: CASSMDSRAYGYTF. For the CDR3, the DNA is TGTGCCAGCAGCATGGACAGCCGCGCCTATGGCTACACCTTC. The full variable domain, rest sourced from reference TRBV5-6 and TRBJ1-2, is DAGVTQSPTHLIKTRGQQVTLRCSPKSGHDTVSWYQQALGQGPQFIFQYYEEEERQRGNFPDRFSGHQFPNYSSELNVNALLLGDSALYLCASSMDSRAYGYTFGSGTRLTVV.

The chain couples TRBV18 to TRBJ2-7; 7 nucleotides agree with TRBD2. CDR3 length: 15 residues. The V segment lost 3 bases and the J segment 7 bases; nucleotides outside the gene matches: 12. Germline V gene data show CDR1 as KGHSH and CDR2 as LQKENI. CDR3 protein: CASSPQAGRGREQYF. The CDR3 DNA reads TGTGCCAGCTCACCTCAAGCGGGAAGAGGCCGGGAGCAGTACTTC.

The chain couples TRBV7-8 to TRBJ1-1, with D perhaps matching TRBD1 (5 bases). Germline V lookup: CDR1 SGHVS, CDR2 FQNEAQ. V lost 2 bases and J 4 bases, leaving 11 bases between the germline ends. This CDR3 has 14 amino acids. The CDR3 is CASSLSTGGTEAFF. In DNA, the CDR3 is TGTGCCAGCAGCTTATCTACGGGGGGCACTGAAGCTTTCTTT. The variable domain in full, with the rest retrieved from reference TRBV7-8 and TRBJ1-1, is GAGVSQSPRYKVAKRGQDVALRCDPISGHVSLFWYQQALGQGPEFLTYFQNEAQLDKSGLPSDRFFAERPEGSVSTLKIQRTQQEDSAVYLCASSLSTGGTEAFFGQGTRLTVV.

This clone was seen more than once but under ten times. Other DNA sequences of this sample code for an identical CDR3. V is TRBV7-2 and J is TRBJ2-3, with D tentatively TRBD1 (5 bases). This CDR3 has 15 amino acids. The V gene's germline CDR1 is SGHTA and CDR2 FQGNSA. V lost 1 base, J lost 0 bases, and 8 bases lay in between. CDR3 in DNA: TGTGCCAGCAGCTTAGGCCAGGGCAGCACAGATACGCAGTATTTT. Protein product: CASSLGQGSTDTQYF.

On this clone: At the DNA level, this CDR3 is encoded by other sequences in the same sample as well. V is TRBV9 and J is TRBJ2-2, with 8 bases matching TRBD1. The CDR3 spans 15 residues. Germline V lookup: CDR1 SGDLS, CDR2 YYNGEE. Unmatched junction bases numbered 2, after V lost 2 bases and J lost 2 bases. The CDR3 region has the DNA TGTGCCAGCAGCGTCCAGGGGGCTAACACCGGGGAGCTGTTTTTT. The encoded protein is CASSVQGANTGELFF.